A selection of T cell receptor beta chains follows, all from one sample in a study of cytomegalovirus exposure and HLA in healthy donors. Method: immunoSEQ multiplex PCR; TCRdb's copy keeps in-frame clones and lacks some. The table shows around 250,000 clones, with approximately 81% occurring only once. Sequencing was performed on PBMCs. The origin of the receptors is a woman aged 55-69 years in good health and CMV-seropositive. The CDR3 runs from the conserved cysteine through the conserved F or W. D genes are given only for firm matches. Only part of the rows carry a size: once, few, many, or a class if the clone is expanded.

d_call,j_call,v_call,clone_size,cdr3_aa,cdr3_nt
.,TRBJ1-1,TRBV19,.,CASSTPGMNTEAFF,TGTGCCAGTAGTACTCCAGGGATGAACACTGAAGCTTTCTTT
.,TRBJ1-5,TRBV18,few,CASSPDRDQPQHF,TGTGCCAGCTCACCGGACAGAGATCAGCCCCAGCATTTT
.,TRBJ1-2,TRBV30,.,CAAPRGSYGYTF,TGTGCCGCTCCCAGGGGAAGCTATGGCTACACCTTC
.,TRBJ2-7,TRBV27,.,CASSLVPPYEQYF,TGTGCCAGCAGTTTAGTCCCCCCGTACGAGCAGTACTTC
TRBD1,TRBJ1-3,TRBV10-3,.,CAISKDRAGNTIYF,TGTGCCATCAGTAAGGACAGGGCTGGAAACACCATATATTTT
TRBD1,TRBJ2-7,TRBV5-4,.,CASSYGQGAYEQYF,TGTGCCAGCAGCTACGGACAGGGGGCCTACGAGCAGTACTTC
.,TRBJ2-2,TRBV28,.,CASTRPSGNTGELFF,TGTGCCAGCACCAGGCCAAGCGGTAACACCGGGGAGCTGTTTTTT
TRBD1,TRBJ1-1,TRBV5-1,few,CASSPEGATTEAFF,TGCGCCAGCAGCCCAGAGGGGGCAACCACTGAAGCTTTCTTT
.,TRBJ2-7,TRBV2,.,CASSDVQEVAYEQYF,TGTGCCAGCAGTGACGTCCAGGAGGTTGCATACGAGCAGTACTTC
TRBD2,TRBJ2-3,TRBV9,.,CASSPRGGRNADTQYF,TGTGCCAGCAGCCCGAGAGGCGGGAGGAACGCAGATACGCAGTATTTT
TRBD1,TRBJ1-6,TRBV13,.,CASSPPGGKGLHF,TGTGCCAGCAGCCCCCCAGGGGGGAAGGGACTCCACTTT
.,TRBJ1-3,TRBV29-1,once,CSGRGSGNTIYF,TGCAGCGGGCGAGGATCTGGAAACACCATATATTTT
TRBD2,TRBJ2-3,TRBV5-4,.,CASSLRTSATDTQYF,TGTGCCAGCAGCTTACGGACTAGCGCGACAGATACGCAGTATTTT